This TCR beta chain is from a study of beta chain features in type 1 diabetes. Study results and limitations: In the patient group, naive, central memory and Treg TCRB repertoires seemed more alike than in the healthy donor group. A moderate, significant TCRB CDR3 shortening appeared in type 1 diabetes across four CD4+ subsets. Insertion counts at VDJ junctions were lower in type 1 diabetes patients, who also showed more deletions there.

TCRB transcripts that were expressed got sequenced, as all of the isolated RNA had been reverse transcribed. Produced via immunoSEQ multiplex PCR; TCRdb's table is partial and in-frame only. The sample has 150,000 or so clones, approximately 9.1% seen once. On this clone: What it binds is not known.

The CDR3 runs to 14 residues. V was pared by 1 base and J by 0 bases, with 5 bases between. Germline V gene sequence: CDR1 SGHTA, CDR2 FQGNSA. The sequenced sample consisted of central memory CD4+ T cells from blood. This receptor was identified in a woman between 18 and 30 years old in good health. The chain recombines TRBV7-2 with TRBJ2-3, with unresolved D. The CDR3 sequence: CASSLGYSTDTQYF. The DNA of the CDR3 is TGTGCCAGCAGCTTAGGCTACAGCACAGATACGCAGTATTTT.